Shown below are 9 T cell receptor beta chains from a single sample sequenced in a study of regulatory T cells in long-lasting Graves disease (dated by TCRdb to about 2021). The library was produced with multiplex PCR. The data were produced on an Illumina HiSeq 4000. To build TCR beta libraries, CDR3 regions were amplified by Arm-PCR using iRepertoire HTBI primers. The raw public reads went through TCRdb reprocessing: fastp at Q25, MiXCR clone calling, in-frame beta chains kept. Each record represents a unique CDR3 protein, reported with the most common genes and DNA among its rows. The sample profile shows hundreds of thousands of distinct CDR3 sequences; roughly 17% of them were found once. Less than 35% of the sample rests with the top ten. The time point label for this specimen denotes: newly diagnosed GD, antithyroid drugs for less than 3 months. For both TCR sequencing and RNA sequencing, RNA was extracted from PBMCs using TRIzol.

These sequences were also reported in another study, on T cells in Graves' hyperthyroidism and ophthalmopathy.

The starting material was peripheral blood mononuclear cells (PBMCs), obtained at new diagnosis, from a patient treated with antithyroid drugs. All receptors come from a man in his forties with Graves disease. Donor details come from another sample of the same person, matched by shared clones.

In this sample, this clonotype turned up many times. This chain links TRBV28 with TRBJ1-5; D gene ambiguous. Trimming pared 5 bases from V and 2 bases from J, leaving 16 bases between. This CDR3 contains 16 residues. Germline V gene sequence: CDR1 MDHEN, CDR2 SYDVKM. In DNA form, the CDR3 reads TGTGCCAGCAGTAGCGGGAAATTGGACGGCAATCAGCCCCAGCATTTT. Residues: CASSSGKLDGNQPQHF.

This clonotype was detected many times. This chain connects TRBV5-4 to TRBJ1-5; D not resolved. The CDR3 has 16 amino acids. Per the germline V gene, CDR1 is SGHNT and CDR2 is YYREEE (reference sequence). The V and J ends lost 0 bases and 0 bases respectively, with 10 bases between them. The CDR3 here is CASSLGQSRSNQPQHF. CDR3 nucleotides: TGTGCCAGCAGCTTGGGACAAAGTCGTAGCAATCAGCCCCAGCATTTT. The full variable domain, completed using reference TRBV5-4 and TRBJ1-5, is ETGVTQSPTHLIKTRGQQVTLRCSSQSGHNTVSWYQQALGQGPQFIFQYYREEENGRGNFPPRFSGLQFPNYSSELNVNALELDDSALYLCASSLGQSRSNQPQHFGDGTRLSIL.

There are many counts of this clonotype. The V and J genes are TRBV6-2 or TRBV6-3 and TRBJ2-7; no clear D gene. This CDR3 has 13 residues. V lost 0 bases and J 3 bases, leaving 6 bases between the germline ends. From germline, CDR1 is MNHEY and CDR2 SVGEGT. The CDR3 sequence is CASSYSVYYEQYF. In DNA form, the CDR3 reads TGTGCCAGCAGTTACTCGGTCTACTACGAGCAGTACTTC.

Here the CDR3 reads CASSPRTGKGNYGYTF. The CDR3, as DNA: TGTGCCAGCAGTCCCCGGACAGGGAAGGGAAACTATGGCTACACCTTC. The rearrangement joins TRBV28 to TRBJ1-2, with 8 bases aligning to TRBD1. Germline CDR1 is MDHEN and CDR2 is SYDVKM. The CDR3 is 16 amino acids. J gave up 2 bases and V 5 bases, and 10 bases lay outside the gene matches.

This clonotype was observed at least ten times. This sequence joins TRBV7-8 and TRBJ1-1, with D hard to call. There are 14 residues in the CDR3. Germline CDR1 is SGHVS and CDR2 is FQNEAQ. V shed 3 bases and J shed 0 bases, with 8 bases lying between them. CDR3 sequence (DNA): TGTGCCAGCAGCTTTCGGACGTTGAACACTGAAGCTTTCTTT. This sequence encodes CASSFRTLNTEAFF. The variable domain in full, with the rest retrieved from reference TRBV7-8 and TRBJ1-1, is GAGVSQSPRYKVAKRGQDVALRCDPISGHVSLFWYQQALGQGPEFLTYFQNEAQLDKSGLPSDRFFAERPEGSVSTLKIQRTQQEDSAVYLCASSFRTLNTEAFFGQGTRLTVV.

This clonotype showed up many times. The chain employs TRBV11-2 and TRBJ2-2; 10 bases map to TRBD2. CDR3 size: 16 residues. The germline V gene has CDR1 SGHAT and CDR2 FQNNGV. V was pared by 6 bases and J by 5 bases, with 9 bases of the junction left unmatched. CDR3 sequence (DNA): TGTGCCAGCAGTCCCGAGGGGACTAGCGTTACCGGGGAGCTGTTTTTT. As protein: CASSPEGTSVTGELFF.

On this clonotype: Possible read error: a much larger clone is one base away. CDR3 sequence (DNA): TGTGCCAGCAGTTACAATAAAACCGGGACTTTCCAAGAGACCCAGTACTTC. This encodes CASSYNKTGTFQETQYF. The gene calls are TRBV6-9 and TRBJ2-5; weak D call: TRBD2 (6 bases). CDR3 length: 17 residues. V lost 3 bases, J lost 1 base, and 18 bases lay in between. Germline CDR1 and CDR2: MNHGY and SVAAGI.

The genes are TRBV7-2 and TRBJ1-5; D is undetermined. The germline V gene encodes CDR1 SGHTA and CDR2 FQGNSA. V gave up 1 base and J gave up 0 bases, with 7 bases separating them. The length of the CDR3 is 15 residues. The CDR3 protein is CASSLGLYSNQPQHF. The DNA of the CDR3 is TGTGCCAGCAGCTTAGGACTGTATAGCAATCAGCCCCAGCATTTT.

This clonotype occurred many times. CDR3 amino acids: CASRGGLARNTDTQYF. The CDR3 nucleotides are TGTGCCAGCAGAGGAGGGCTAGCGAGGAACACAGATACGCAGTATTTT. The chain combines TRBV12-3 or TRBV12-4 with TRBJ2-3; tentative D call: TRBD2 (6 bases). Trimming pared 6 bases from V and 2 bases from J, leaving 18 bases between. This CDR3 region has 16 residues.